The 16 T cell receptor beta chains listed next were all sequenced from one sample in a study of a mutant IDH1 vaccine in newly diagnosed glioma. Described time point: week 5, during vaccination. Each vaccine dose was 300 ug of mutant IDH1 20-mer peptide, with topical imiquimod. No antigen has been assigned to these receptors. Only in-frame clones appear in the TCRdb table, and some are missing; sequencing was by immunoSEQ multiplex PCR. The table records around 78,000 clones, around 90% of them present only once. The source was PBMCs, collected from a glioma patient whose treatment included an IDH1 peptide vaccine. These receptors all stem from a woman between 45 and 65 years old with glioma.

The chain carries TRBV5-1 and TRBJ2-5; 12 bases align to TRBD2. Looked up from germline, CDR1 is SGHRS and CDR2 is YFSETQ. This CDR3 contains 18 residues. The V segment lost 0 bases and the J segment 2 bases; nucleotides outside the gene matches: 8. The CDR3, as DNA: TGCGCCAGCAGCTTGGGGGGGACTAGCGGGCCCCCACAAGAGACCCAGTACTTC. Its protein product is CASSLGGTSGPPQETQYF. Full variable domain (remainder filled in from reference TRBV5-1 and TRBJ2-5): KAGVTQTPRYLIKTRGQQVTLSCSPISGHRSVSWYQQTPGQGLQFLFEYFSETQRNKGNFPGRFSGRQFSNSRSEMNVSTLELGDSALYLCASSLGGTSGPPQETQYFGPGTRLLVL.

A few counts support this clone. The V call is TRBV2, the J call TRBJ2-3; D possibly corresponds to TRBD2 (5 bases). Germline V gene data show CDR1 as SNHLY and CDR2 as FYNNEI. This CDR3 is 14 amino acids long. The V end lost 6 bases, the J end lost 4 bases, and 14 bases lay between the germline ends. The CDR3: CASSGERAPDTQYF. The CDR3 bases are TGTGCCAGCAGCGGGGAGAGGGCTCCAGATACGCAGTATTTT.

The chain joins TRBV5-1 to TRBJ2-2, with a tentative D call TRBD2 (5 bases). V was cut by 5 bases and J by 6 bases, with 11 bases left in between. This CDR3 has 13 amino acids. CDR1 and CDR2 from the germline V gene are SGHRS and YFSETQ. The DNA of the CDR3 is TGCGCCAGCAGTTCTAGCCAACCCGGGGAGCTGTTTTTT. The encoded protein is CASSSSQPGELFF.

The CDR3 loop is CASSYDGRVSDTQYF. CDR3 DNA sequence: TGTGCCAGCAGTTACGACGGGAGGGTCTCAGATACGCAGTATTTT. The V and J genes are TRBV6-6 and TRBJ2-3; the match to TRBD2 covers 8 bases. Germline values: CDR1 MNHNY, CDR2 SVGAGI (reference sequence). This CDR3 region has 15 residues. Trimming cost V 2 bases and J 4 bases; bases outside gene matches: 5.

The V call is TRBV5-1, the J call TRBJ2-2, with D possibly TRBD1 on 5 matching bases. V was trimmed by 2 bases and J by 1 base, leaving 15 bases between them. CDR1 is SGHRS, CDR2 YFSETQ, per germline. The CDR3 loop spans 17 amino acids. The CDR3: CASSLGKGALNTGELFF. The CDR3 DNA is TGCGCCAGCAGCTTAGGTAAAGGGGCCCTGAACACCGGGGAGCTGTTTTTT.

The genes are TRBV6-5 and TRBJ1-6, with 9 bases matching TRBD1. The CDR3 sequence is 16 residues long. CDR1 is MNHEY and CDR2 is SVGAGI in the germline V gene. With 4 bases clipped from V and 8 bases from J, the junction kept 9 bases outside the gene matches. CDR3 nucleotide sequence: TGTGCCAGCAGTTCCCACAGGGGGCGACTCCATTCACCCCTCCACTTT. Translated, it gives CASSSHRGRLHSPLHF.

The genes are TRBV2 and TRBJ2-1; 7 nucleotides align to TRBD2. V gave up 2 bases and J gave up 4 bases; unmatched junction bases: 17. The germline gives CDR1 SNHLY, CDR2 FYNNEI. The CDR3 length is 19 residues. CDR3 amino acids: CASSEKIRLAVLIYNEQFF. CDR3 nucleotides: TGTGCCAGCAGTGAAAAGATTCGGCTAGCGGTCCTAATATACAATGAGCAGTTCTTC.

V and J are TRBV7-9 and TRBJ1-4; D gene uncertain. V was trimmed by 1 base and J by 8 bases, leaving 14 bases between them. The CDR3 extends over 15 amino acids. Germline assignment: CDR1 SEHNR and CDR2 FQNEAQ (reference sequence). In DNA form, the CDR3 reads TGTGCCAGCAGCTTAGGTCAGGAACTAAACGAAAAACTGTTTTTT. This encodes CASSLGQELNEKLFF.

The chain recombines TRBV30 with TRBJ1-1; perhaps TRBD1 as D (5 bases). From germline, CDR1 is GTSNPN and CDR2 SVGIG (reference sequence). The V gene lost 4 bases and the J gene lost 6 bases, with 18 bases spanning the gap. CDR3 length: 14 amino acids. The CDR3 DNA reads TGTGCCTGGATCCCACTCCGGACAAACCCTGAAGCTTTCTTT. Translation: CAWIPLRTNPEAFF.

The count of this clone is one. The chain recombines TRBV7-9 with TRBJ1-2; 7 positions match TRBD1. The trim removed 5 bases at V and 4 bases at J, leaving 4 bases unmatched. The CDR3 consists of 13 residues. Germline assignment: CDR1 SEHNR and CDR2 FQNEAQ (reference sequence). The CDR3 is CASSAGQVYGYTF. CDR3 DNA: TGTGCCAGCAGCGCCGGACAGGTCTATGGCTACACCTTC.

The chain has TRBV6-5 and TRBJ1-1; D is unclear. The CDR3 has 14 residues. CDR1 is MNHEY and CDR2 is SVGAGI in the germline V gene. Trimming pared 5 bases from V and 1 base from J, leaving 11 bases between. This CDR3 is CASSRDARNTEAFF. CDR3 bases: TGTGCCAGCAGTCGAGACGCCAGGAACACTGAAGCTTTCTTT.

This chain joins TRBV5-1 and TRBJ2-6; D remains unclear. The CDR3 runs 14 residues. V was shortened by 6 bases and J by 0 bases, with 7 bases between the two germline ends. Germline CDR1 reads SGHRS; CDR2 reads YFSETQ. The CDR3 DNA reads as TGCGCCAGCATGACGAGCTCTGGGGCCAACGTCCTGACTTTC. Encoded protein: CASMTSSGANVLTF.

This chain connects TRBV5-1 to TRBJ1-6; D gene unclear. There are 12 residues in the CDR3. Germline loops: CDR1 SGHRS, CDR2 YFSETQ. V lost 4 bases and J lost 6, with 5 bases in between. The CDR3 here is CASSRRNSPLHF. The CDR3 DNA is TGCGCCAGCAGCCGTCGTAATTCACCCCTCCACTTT.

V and J are TRBV7-8 and TRBJ2-1; 14 bases are a match to TRBD2. This CDR3 region has 16 residues. V gave up 5 bases and J gave up 6 bases; unmatched junction bases: 6. Germline CDR1 SGHVS, CDR2 FQNEAQ. CDR3 nucleotides: TGTGCCAGCAGCCCCAGGACTAGCGGGAGGTTCAATGAGCAGTTCTTC. Amino acids: CASSPRTSGRFNEQFF.

The gene calls are TRBV5-1 and TRBJ2-7; TRBD1 aligns across 10 bases. Germline V gene data show CDR1 as SGHRS and CDR2 as YFSETQ. This CDR3 is built from 16 residues. V lost 4 bases and J lost 4; bases outside the gene matches: 11. CDR3 region: CASSRTTGTGAYEQYF. In nucleotides, the CDR3 is TGCGCCAGCAGCCGCACGACCGGGACAGGGGCTTACGAGCAGTACTTC.

This clone was detected only once. The chain combines TRBV5-8 with TRBJ2-3; no reliable D call. Trimming shortened V by 2 bases and J by 0 bases, and 10 bases separated the two germline ends. Germline V gives CDR1 SGHTS, CDR2 YDEGEE. The CDR3 is 15 amino acids. The CDR3 sequence is CASSFGQTSTDTQYF. The CDR3 nucleotides are TGTGCCAGCAGCTTCGGGCAGACTAGCACAGATACGCAGTATTTT.